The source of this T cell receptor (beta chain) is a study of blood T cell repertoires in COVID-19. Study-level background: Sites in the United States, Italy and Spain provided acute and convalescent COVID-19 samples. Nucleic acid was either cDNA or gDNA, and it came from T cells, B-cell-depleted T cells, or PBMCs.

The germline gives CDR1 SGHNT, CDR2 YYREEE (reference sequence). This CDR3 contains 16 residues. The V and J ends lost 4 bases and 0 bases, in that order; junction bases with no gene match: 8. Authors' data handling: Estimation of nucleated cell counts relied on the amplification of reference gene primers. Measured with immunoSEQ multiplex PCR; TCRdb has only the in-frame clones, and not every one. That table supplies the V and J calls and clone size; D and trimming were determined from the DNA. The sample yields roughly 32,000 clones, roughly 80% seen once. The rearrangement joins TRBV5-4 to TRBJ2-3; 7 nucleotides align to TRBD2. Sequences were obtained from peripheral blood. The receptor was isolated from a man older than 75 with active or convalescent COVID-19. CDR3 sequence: CASSPAGKTSTDTQYF. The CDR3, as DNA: TGTGCCAGCAGCCCAGCGGGAAAAACTAGCACAGATACGCAGTATTTT.